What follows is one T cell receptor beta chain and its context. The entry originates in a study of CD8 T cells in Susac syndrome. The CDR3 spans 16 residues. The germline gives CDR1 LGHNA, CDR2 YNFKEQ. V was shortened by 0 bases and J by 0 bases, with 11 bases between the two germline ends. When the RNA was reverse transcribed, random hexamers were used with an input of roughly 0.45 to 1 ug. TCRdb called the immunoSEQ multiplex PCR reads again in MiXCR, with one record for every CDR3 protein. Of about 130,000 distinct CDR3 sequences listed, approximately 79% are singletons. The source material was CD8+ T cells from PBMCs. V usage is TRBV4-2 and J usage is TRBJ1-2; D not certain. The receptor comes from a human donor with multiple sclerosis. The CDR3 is CASSQDTDISNYGYTF. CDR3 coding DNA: TGTGCCAGCAGCCAAGATACCGATATATCTAACTATGGCTACACCTTC.